This T cell receptor (beta chain) was sequenced during a study of CD8+CD57+ T cells in acquired aplastic anemia. Findings of the study overall: Patients were compared with controls for CD8+ Simpson's diversity, and no significant difference emerged. Comparison of patients with controls identified almost 30 shared CD8+ CDR3 sequences.

Genomic DNA constituted the template upon which TCR beta VDJ and CDR3 profiling was performed. Using its own MiXCR run on the reads, TCRdb lists one record per CDR3 protein. The sample carries about 180,000 distinct CDR3 sequences, 47% recorded once. All patients picked for sequencing had shown, by flow cytometry, an expansion of CD8+CD57+ cells. Patients uniformly had severe acquired aplastic anemia. Blood was sampled before the patients had received any therapy. To note about this clonotype: Its matching antigen is unknown.

CDR3 size: 15 residues. CDR1 is SGHVS and CDR2 is FNYEAQ in the germline V gene. The ends were cut back, 5 bases at V and 3 bases at J, with 14 bases in the middle. J is TRBJ2-1 and V is TRBV7-6; tentative D call: TRBD2 (6 bases). This TCR was recovered from a human donor with aplastic anemia. The sequenced material came from sorted CD4+, CD8+, or CD8+CD57+ T cells (not recorded which) from PBMCs. CDR3 amino acids: CASSTGGLIYNEQFF. CDR3 sequence (DNA): TGTGCCAGCAGCACCGGAGGGCTAATCTACAATGAGCAGTTCTTC.